These T cell receptor beta chains were read from a single sample in a study of blood T cells in healthy people across ages. Via MiXCR, TCRdb re-called the 5' RACE reads, giving one row per CDR3 protein. Here the sample spans approximately 1.5 million distinct CDR3 sequences, approximately 42% being singletons. Sample: blood. Receptors originate from a woman aged 18-29 years in good health. Each CDR3 is given with its conserved first and last residue. D genes are given only for firm matches. The listing skips clone size in some rows; elsewhere it reads once, few, many or a size class.

>.|TRBV25-1|.|TRBJ1-1
CASSETGMRNTEAFF
TGTGCCAGCAGTGAGACGGGTATGAGGAACACTGAAGCTTTCTTT
>TRBD1|TRBV12-5|few|TRBJ2-5
CARPRGRGGSKTQYF
TGTGCTCGGCCAAGGGGGCGAGGAGGTTCAAAGACCCAGTACTTC
>.|TRBV12-3/TRBV12-4|.|TRBJ1-5
CASSSGWGPYSNQPQHF
TGTGCCAGCAGTTCCGGGTGGGGGCCCTATAGCAATCAGCCCCAGCATTTT
>.|TRBV7-2|.|TRBJ2-3
CASSERAGTDTQYF
TGTGCCAGCAGCGAGAGGGCGGGCACAGATACGCAGTATTTT
>.|TRBV15|.|TRBJ1-6
CATSRDLDSPLHF
TGTGCCACCAGCAGAGATCTGGATTCACCCCTCCACTTT
>.|TRBV4-3|.|TRBJ1-4
CASSQGQVATNEKLFF
TGCGCCAGCAGCCAAGGACAGGTTGCAACTAATGAAAAACTGTTTTTT
>.|TRBV2|.|TRBJ1-2
CASSEAFNYGYTF
TGTGCCAGCAGTGAGGCATTCAACTATGGCTACACCTTC
>TRBD1|TRBV10-3|few|TRBJ2-6
CAIKTGTGTNPGANVLTF
TGTGCCATCAAAACCGGGACAGGGACAAACCCTGGGGCCAACGTCCTGACTTTC
>.|TRBV29-1|few|TRBJ2-1
CSVVGGINEQFF
TGCAGCGTTGTAGGGGGAATCAATGAGCAGTTCTTC
>.|TRBV11-1|few|TRBJ1-1
CASSFISDPEAFF
TGTGCCAGCAGCTTTATATCGGATCCTGAAGCTTTCTTT
>.|TRBV13|few|TRBJ1-6
CASSPEGAGGSPLHF
TGTGCCAGCAGCCCAGAGGGCGCCGGGGGTTCACCCCTCCACTTT
>TRBD1|TRBV10-3|.|TRBJ1-1
CAISEPGGANTEAFF
TGTGCCATCAGTGAACCAGGGGGTGCGAACACTGAAGCTTTCTTT
>TRBD2|TRBV7-2|.|TRBJ2-5
CASRRGGAGKTQETQYF
TGTGCCAGCAGACGGGGGGGGGCAGGGAAAACCCAAGAGACCCAGTACTTC
>TRBD1|TRBV7-9|.|TRBJ2-7
CASSDRDRGFYEQYF
TGTGCCAGCAGCGACCGGGACAGAGGCTTCTACGAGCAGTACTTC
>.|TRBV6-6|.|TRBJ1-2
CASSMAYYGYTF
TGTGCCAGCTCCATGGCGTACTATGGCTACACCTTC
>.|TRBV6-5|many|TRBJ2-1
CASSHDSYNEQFF
TGTGCCAGCAGTCACGACAGCTACAATGAGCAGTTCTTC
>TRBD1|TRBV30|.|TRBJ1-6
CAWSVGRGNSPLHF
TGTGCCTGGAGTGTTGGCAGGGGGAATTCACCCCTCCACTTT
>.|TRBV30|.|TRBJ1-4
CAWSGEKLFF
TGTGCCTGGAGTGGAGAAAAACTGTTTTTT
>.|TRBV2|.|TRBJ1-5
CASSEEAGAGSQPQHF
TGTGCCAGCAGTGAAGAAGCGGGGGCCGGGAGCCAGCCCCAGCATTTT
>.|TRBV20-1|.|TRBJ1-3
CSARDRTASGNTIYF
TGCAGTGCTAGAGATCGGACGGCCTCTGGAAACACCATATATTTT
>TRBD1|TRBV18|few|TRBJ2-7
CASSGGQGIYEQYF
TGTGCCAGCTCGGGGGGACAGGGGATCTACGAGCAGTACTTC
>.|TRBV5-1|.|TRBJ1-4
CASSRDENEKLFF
TGCGCCAGCAGTAGGGACGAAAATGAAAAACTGTTTTTT